This T cell receptor (beta chain) stems from a study of metastatic and nonmetastatic thyroid tumors. Study at large: Patients with malignant and benign thyroid disease provided blood and tumor or nodule tissue, whose repertoires were compared. Findings of the study overall: Significantly higher TCR beta diversity was reportedly seen in malignant thyroid tumors than benign nodules, in blood and tumor.

This clone was counted only a few times. Its matching antigen is unknown. Per the authors' pipeline: Construction of a distant-metastasis classifier for papillary thyroid cancer relied on CDR3 differences across clinicopathological groups. TCRdb re-called the PCR reads with MiXCR. The V and J calls were not made by the authors but by TCRdb's processing. Of 35,000 to 45,000 clones listed, about 12% are singletons. Treatment of any kind had been given to no patient before thyroid surgery. Germline V gene sequence: CDR1 MNHNS, CDR2 SASEGT. CDR3 length: 15 amino acids. V lost 4 bases to trimming and J lost 8 bases; unmatched junction nucleotides: 6.

The clonotype originates from a male donor with papillary thyroid cancer or a benign thyroid nodule (not recorded which). Some clones in this sample may be carry-over from other donors' samples. The chain links TRBV6-1 to TRBJ2-1; 12 bases match TRBD2. The specimen sequenced was blood. The CDR3 DNA sequence: TGTGCCAGCAGTGCACGACTAGCGGGGGCCTATGAGCAGTTCTTC. Encoded protein: CASSARLAGAYEQFF.